This section outlines one T cell receptor beta chain sequence together with its context. This sample is drawn from a study of blood T cell repertoires in COVID-19. Study as a whole: Samples representing acute and convalescent COVID-19 were sourced from the United States, Italy and Spain. T cells, B-cell-depleted T cells, or PBMCs supplied cDNA or gDNA.

How the authors handled the data: Reference gene primer amplification in the assay estimated nucleated cell counts. The table came from immunoSEQ multiplex PCR; TCRdb's copy has only in-frame clones and leaves some out. V and J calls and clone size are as listed in that table; D and trimming were resolved from the DNA. Among a few hundred thousand clones listed, about 91% were seen once. CDR3 size: 13 residues. The material sequenced was peripheral blood. The TCR was taken from a woman in her 30s who had recovered from COVID-19. The V call is TRBV21-1, the J call TRBJ2-7; the table's D call TRBD1 went unverified against the DNA. TRBV21-1 is termed a pseudogene. Here the CDR3 DNA reads TGTGCCAGCAGCACTGGACAGTTATACGAGCAGTACTTC. Protein: CASSTGQLYEQYF.